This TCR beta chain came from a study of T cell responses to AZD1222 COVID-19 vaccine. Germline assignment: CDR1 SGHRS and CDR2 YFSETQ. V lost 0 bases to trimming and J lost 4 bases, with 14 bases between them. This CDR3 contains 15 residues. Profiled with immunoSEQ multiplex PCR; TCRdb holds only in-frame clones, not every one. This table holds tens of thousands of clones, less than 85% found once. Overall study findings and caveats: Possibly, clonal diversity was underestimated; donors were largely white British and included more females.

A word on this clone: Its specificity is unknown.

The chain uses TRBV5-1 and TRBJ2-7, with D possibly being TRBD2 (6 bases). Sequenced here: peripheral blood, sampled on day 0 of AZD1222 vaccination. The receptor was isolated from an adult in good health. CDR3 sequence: CASSLGPGGVYEQYF. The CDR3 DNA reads TGCGCCAGCAGCTTGGGGCCGGGCGGGGTTTACGAGCAGTACTTC. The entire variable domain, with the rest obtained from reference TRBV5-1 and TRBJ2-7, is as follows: KAGVTQTPRYLIKTRGQQVTLSCSPISGHRSVSWYQQTPGQGLQFLFEYFSETQRNKGNFPGRFSGRQFSNSRSEMNVSTLELGDSALYLCASSLGPGGVYEQYFGPGTRLTVT.